This T cell receptor (beta chain) derives from a study of response to subunit inactivated influenza vaccine. Unmatched junction bases numbered 4, after V lost 5 bases and J lost 0 bases. The CDR3 runs to 15 residues. TCRdb called the RT-PCR reads again in MiXCR, with one record for every CDR3 protein. The repertoire holds roughly 700,000 distinct CDR3 sequences, roughly 14% seen once, with 11% in the top ten. Study findings and constraints: Authors suggested each seasonal flu vaccination may recruit only limited numbers of new T cells.

A remark on this clonotype: Its antigen is not identified.

The clonotype comes from a man aged 45-65 years who received an inactivated influenza vaccine. The sequences come from PBMCs from blood, collected 12 days after vaccination. The rearrangement links TRBV12-3 or TRBV12-4 to TRBJ2-1, with TRBD1 matching 7 bases. The CDR3 loop is CASSVRGSSYNEQFF. The CDR3 nucleotides are TGTGCCAGCAGTGTCAGGGGGAGCTCCTACAATGAGCAGTTCTTC.